Below are 21 T cell receptor beta chains sequenced from a single sample in a study of blood T cell repertoires in COVID-19. Assay: immunoSEQ multiplex PCR; the TCRdb copy retains only in-frame clones and omits some. This table holds about 28,000 clones, 87% found once. Sequencing input: peripheral blood. These receptors were taken from a human donor in a cohort sampled during active COVID-19.

This clone came up once. The V and J genes are TRBV5-8 and TRBJ2-1, with no clear D. Germline CDR1 and CDR2: SGHTS and YDEGEE. This CDR3 spans 13 amino acids. V lost 1 base and J lost 4, with 6 bases in between. The CDR3 DNA reads as TGTGCCAGCAGCTTGCCCCTGTACAATGAGCAGTTCTTC. As protein: CASSLPLYNEQFF.

The chain is built from TRBV11-1 and TRBJ2-5; 12 bases are a match to TRBD2. The CDR3 covers 15 residues. Germline CDR1 and CDR2: SGHAT and FQDESV (reference sequence). Trimming cost V 4 bases and J 1 base; bases outside gene matches: 1. CDR3 amino acids: CASSSSGGAQETQYF. CDR3 bases: TGTGCCAGCAGCTCTAGCGGGGGGGCCCAAGAGACCCAGTACTTC.

This rearrangement joins TRBV6-5 to TRBJ1-2, with 12 bases matching TRBD1. The CDR3 contains 15 residues. Germline V gives CDR1 MNHEY, CDR2 SVGAGI. The trim removed 6 bases at V and 7 bases at J, leaving 9 bases unmatched. The CDR3 sequence: CASRGTGGGRAGYTF. The CDR3 region has the DNA TGTGCCAGCAGGGGGACAGGGGGCGGAAGGGCTGGCTACACCTTC.

The rearrangement uses TRBV6-5 and TRBJ2-2, with D uncertain. The CDR3 spans 13 residues. The V end lost 0 bases, the J end lost 7 bases, and 6 bases lay between the germline ends. CDR1 MNHEY and CDR2 SVGAGI come from the germline V gene. CDR3 in amino acids: CASSYSTGGELFF. Here the CDR3 DNA reads TGTGCCAGCAGTTACTCGACGGGCGGGGAGCTGTTTTTT.

This clone was counted a single time. The chain uses TRBV5-1 and TRBJ2-7; 7 positions match TRBD1. The CDR3 runs to 13 residues. Losses at the gene ends were 3 bases for V and 1 base for J; bases not matched to a gene: 1. Germline CDR1 reads SGHRS; CDR2 reads YFSETQ. The CDR3 DNA is TGCGCCAGCAGCTCGGGACAGTCCTACGAGCAGTACTTC. Protein: CASSSGQSYEQYF.

This clone has only one observation. This chain uses TRBV5-1 with TRBJ2-5; D call uncertain. This CDR3 is built from 16 residues. CDR1 is SGHRS, CDR2 YFSETQ, per germline. V lost 0 bases and J lost 1, with 13 bases in between. DNA for the CDR3: TGCGCCAGCAGCTTGGGAGGCGCATCAAGCCAAGAGACCCAGTACTTC. It encodes CASSLGGASSQETQYF.

This chain connects TRBV14 to TRBJ1-2; TRBD1 matches 7 bases. V shed 4 bases, J shed 7 bases, and the junction held 9 bases outside the gene matches. The CDR3 totals 14 residues. Germline CDR1 and CDR2: SGHDN and FVKESK. The CDR3, as DNA: TGTGCCAGCAGCCGGCAGACAGGGCAGGCTGGCTACACCTTC. This sequence encodes CASSRQTGQAGYTF.

The V and J genes are TRBV2 and TRBJ2-7, with a possible D match to TRBD2 (6 bases). Trimming cost V 5 bases and J 2 bases, with 10 bases left between them. CDR3 length equals 13 residues. Germline CDR1 and CDR2: SNHLY and FYNNEI. CDR3 bases: TGTGCCAGCAGTAGGGACTTCACCTACGAGCAGTACTTC. This gives the protein CASSRDFTYEQYF.

The chain joins TRBV5-1 to TRBJ1-1; TRBD1 agrees at 12 bases. The CDR3 length is 17 residues. CDR1 is SGHRS and CDR2 is YFSETQ in the germline V gene. V shed 3 bases, J shed 4 bases, and the junction held 10 bases outside the gene matches. CDR3 sequence reads: CASSSRGQGAVGTEAFF. CDR3 sequence (DNA): TGCGCCAGCAGCTCGAGGGGACAGGGGGCAGTAGGCACTGAAGCTTTCTTT.

This clone is medium-sized within its sample. The chain joins TRBV2 to TRBJ2-6; D not resolved. V was pared by 7 bases and J by 1 base, with 11 bases between. The length of the CDR3 is 15 residues. CDR1 and CDR2 (germline): SNHLY, FYNNEI. The CDR3 sequence: CASTLLRSGANVLTF. The CDR3 DNA sequence: TGTGCCAGCACCTTACTCCGGTCTGGGGCCAACGTCCTGACTTTC.

The genes are TRBV11-2 and TRBJ1-2, with D unresolved. From germline, CDR1 is SGHAT and CDR2 FQNNGV. This CDR3 has 14 amino acids. V lost 1 base to trimming and J lost 9 bases, with 15 bases between them. CDR3 nucleotide sequence: TGTGCCAGCAGCTTAGGTATTTCGGTAGAGAGCTACACCTTC. Protein sequence: CASSLGISVESYTF.

This rearrangement joins TRBV27 to TRBJ1-1; no clear D gene. The CDR3 covers 15 residues. Trimming removed 4 bases at V and 6 bases at J, with 18 bases between. Germline V gene lookup returns CDR1 MNHEY and CDR2 SMNVEV (reference sequence). The CDR3: CASSSPSGARPEAFF. Here the CDR3 DNA reads TGTGCCAGCAGTTCCCCATCAGGCGCACGACCTGAAGCTTTCTTT.

This clone was seen a single time. The chain combines TRBV5-6 with TRBJ2-5, with D possibly matching TRBD1 (6 bases). This CDR3 is built from 15 residues. Trimming pared 2 bases from V and 0 bases from J, leaving 11 bases between. Germline lookup yields CDR1 SGHDT and CDR2 YYEEEE. Here the CDR3 reads CASSFPGQNQETQYF. In nucleotides, the CDR3 is TGTGCCAGCAGCTTCCCTGGACAGAACCAAGAGACCCAGTACTTC.

The chain joins TRBV7-2 to TRBJ2-1; a weak D match, TRBD2 (5 bases). The V gene's germline CDR1 is SGHTA and CDR2 FQGNSA. This CDR3 is 16 amino acids long. The V end was cut by 1 base, the J end by 6 bases, with 16 bases between. The CDR3 nucleotides read TGTGCCAGCAGCTTAGTTTCTAGCTTGGTCCGCAATGAGCAGTTCTTC. Encoded protein: CASSLVSSLVRNEQFF.

Only one count was recorded for this clone. This sequence joins TRBV12-3 or TRBV12-4 and TRBJ1-5, with D perhaps TRBD1 (6 bases). The CDR3 totals 13 residues. The V gene lost 6 bases and the J gene lost 5 bases, with 11 bases spanning the gap. CDR3 sequence reads: CASRESGDQPQHF. Here the CDR3 DNA reads TGTGCCAGCAGGGAATCAGGGGATCAGCCCCAGCATTTT.

The J gene is TRBJ2-3, the V gene TRBV9; maybe TRBD1 (5 bases). The germline V and J ends were trimmed by 4 bases and 4 bases, with 7 bases remaining between them. CDR3 length: 12 amino acids. The germline V gene encodes CDR1 SGDLS and CDR2 YYNGEE. The CDR3 sequence: CASSQGADTQYF. The CDR3 DNA reads TGTGCCAGCAGCCAAGGGGCAGATACGCAGTATTTT.

The chain links TRBV11-2 to TRBJ2-3; D is undetermined. The ends were cut back, 0 bases at V and 1 base at J, with 8 bases in the middle. Germline V gene sequence: CDR1 SGHAT, CDR2 FQNNGV. CDR3 length equals 15 residues. CDR3 in DNA: TGTGCCAGCAGCTTAGACAGAGCGCGCACAGATACGCAGTATTTT. It codes for CASSLDRARTDTQYF.

The chain recombines TRBV5-1 with TRBJ2-7; D possibly corresponds to TRBD2 (6 bases). CDR1 and CDR2 from the germline V gene are SGHRS and YFSETQ. Deletions cut 10 bases from V and 2 bases from J, with 19 bases between. The CDR3 sequence is 14 residues long. CDR3 sequence: CASKPGLSPYEQYF. CDR3 sequence (DNA): TGCGCCTCGAAACCGGGACTGAGCCCCTACGAGCAGTACTTC.

CDR3 in amino acids: CASSPGTAMNTEAFF. The CDR3, as DNA: TGTGCCAGCAGCCCAGGGACAGCGATGAACACTGAAGCTTTCTTT. The chain employs TRBV9 and TRBJ1-1, with TRBD1 matching over 7 bases. This CDR3 is 15 amino acids long. Per the germline V gene, CDR1 is SGDLS and CDR2 is YYNGEE. The V and J ends lost 4 bases and 0 bases, in that order; junction bases with no gene match: 6.

The chain is built from TRBV27 and TRBJ1-1, with D possibly matching TRBD1 (6 bases). The germline CDR1 and CDR2 sequences are MNHEY and SMNVEV (reference sequence). V lost 4 bases and J lost 0, with 18 bases in between. This CDR3 comprises 17 residues. CDR3 region: CASSSGRGQPMNTEAFF. The CDR3, as DNA: TGTGCCAGCAGTTCGGGGCGGGGGCAGCCAATGAACACTGAAGCTTTCTTT.

This clone has only one observation. The chain links TRBV9 to TRBJ2-5; possible D gene TRBD1, 6 bases. With 0 bases removed from V and 5 bases from J, the gap between germline ends came to 20 bases. Germline CDR1 is SGDLS and CDR2 is YYNGEE. CDR3 length: 17 residues. As DNA, the CDR3 is TGTGCCAGCAGCGTAGGGGGTAGTGGGCAGGGGTTCGAGACCCAGTACTTC. Its translation: CASSVGGSGQGFETQYF.